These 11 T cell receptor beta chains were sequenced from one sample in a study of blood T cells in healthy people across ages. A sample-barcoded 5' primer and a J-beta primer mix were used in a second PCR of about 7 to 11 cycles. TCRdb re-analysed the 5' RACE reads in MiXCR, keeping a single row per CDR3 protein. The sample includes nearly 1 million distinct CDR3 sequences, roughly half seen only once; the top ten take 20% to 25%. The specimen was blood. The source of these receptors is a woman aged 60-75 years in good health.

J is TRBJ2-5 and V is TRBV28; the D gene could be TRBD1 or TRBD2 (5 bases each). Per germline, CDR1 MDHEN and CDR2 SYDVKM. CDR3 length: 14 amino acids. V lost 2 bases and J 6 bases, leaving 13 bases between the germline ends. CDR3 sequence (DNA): TGTGCCAGCAGTTTAGGGGGATTGCGAAAGACCCAGTACTTC. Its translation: CASSLGGLRKTQYF. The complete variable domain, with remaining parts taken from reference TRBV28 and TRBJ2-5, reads DVKVTQSSRYLVKRTGEKVFLECVQDMDHENMFWYRQDPGLGLRLIYFSYDVKMKEKGDIPEGYSVSREKKERFSLILESASTNQTSMYLCASSLGGLRKTQYFGPGTRLLVL.

Here the CDR3 reads CASRGNYGAGELFF. The CDR3 DNA follows: TGTGCCAGCAGGGGTAACTATGGTGCCGGGGAGCTGTTTTTT. The chain recombines TRBV25-1 with TRBJ2-2; D gene ambiguous. Germline loops: CDR1 MGHDK, CDR2 SYGVNS. This CDR3 is 14 amino acids long. Between the trimmed V and J ends, which lost 6 bases and 6 bases, there was a span of 14 bases.

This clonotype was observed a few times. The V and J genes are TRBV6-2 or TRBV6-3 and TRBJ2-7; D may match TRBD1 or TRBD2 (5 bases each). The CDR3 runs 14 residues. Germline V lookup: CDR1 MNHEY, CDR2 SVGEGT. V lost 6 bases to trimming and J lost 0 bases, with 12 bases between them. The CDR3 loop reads CASRGRRFSYEQYF. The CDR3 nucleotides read TGTGCCAGCAGGGGACGGAGATTCTCCTACGAGCAGTACTTC.

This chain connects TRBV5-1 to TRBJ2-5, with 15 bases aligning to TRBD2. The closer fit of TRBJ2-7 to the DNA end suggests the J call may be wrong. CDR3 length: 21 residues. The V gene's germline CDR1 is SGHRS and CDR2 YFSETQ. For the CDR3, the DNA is TGCGCCAGCAGCTTGGGGGAGACGGCGGGACTAGCGGGAGGCTATGTTTACGAGCAGTACTTC. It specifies CASSLGETAGLAGGYVYEQYF.

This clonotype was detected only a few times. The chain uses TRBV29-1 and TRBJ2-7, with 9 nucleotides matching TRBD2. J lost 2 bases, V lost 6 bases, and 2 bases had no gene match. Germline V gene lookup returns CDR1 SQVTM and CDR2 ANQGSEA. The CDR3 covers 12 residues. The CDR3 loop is CSVRLAAYEQYF. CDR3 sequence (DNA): TGCAGCGTGAGACTAGCGGCCTACGAGCAGTACTTC.

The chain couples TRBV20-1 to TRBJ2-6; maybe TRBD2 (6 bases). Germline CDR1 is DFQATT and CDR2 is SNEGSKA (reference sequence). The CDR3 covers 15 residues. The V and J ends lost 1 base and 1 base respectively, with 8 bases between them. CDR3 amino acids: CSARAGGSGANVLTF. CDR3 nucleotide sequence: TGCAGTGCTAGAGCCGGGGGATCTGGGGCCAACGTCCTGACTTTC.

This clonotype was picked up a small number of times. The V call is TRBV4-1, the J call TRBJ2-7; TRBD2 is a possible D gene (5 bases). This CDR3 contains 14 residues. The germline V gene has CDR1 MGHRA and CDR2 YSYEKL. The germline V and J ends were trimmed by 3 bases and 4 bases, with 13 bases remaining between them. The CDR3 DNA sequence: TGCGCCAGCAGCCAGAGGGAAGGCTATTACGAGCAGTACTTC. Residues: CASSQREGYYEQYF.

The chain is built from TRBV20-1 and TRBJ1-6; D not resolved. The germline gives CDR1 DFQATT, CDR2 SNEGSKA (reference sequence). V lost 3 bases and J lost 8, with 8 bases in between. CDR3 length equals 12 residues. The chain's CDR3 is CSARARYSPLHF. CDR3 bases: TGCAGTGCTAGGGCTCGATATTCACCCCTCCACTTT.

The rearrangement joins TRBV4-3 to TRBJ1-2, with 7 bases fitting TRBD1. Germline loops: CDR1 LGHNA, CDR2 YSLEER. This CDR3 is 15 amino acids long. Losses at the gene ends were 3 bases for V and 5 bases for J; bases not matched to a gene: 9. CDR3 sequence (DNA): TGCGCCAGCAGCCAGGGACAGCCAGCGGGGTATGGCTACACCTTC. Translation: CASSQGQPAGYGYTF.

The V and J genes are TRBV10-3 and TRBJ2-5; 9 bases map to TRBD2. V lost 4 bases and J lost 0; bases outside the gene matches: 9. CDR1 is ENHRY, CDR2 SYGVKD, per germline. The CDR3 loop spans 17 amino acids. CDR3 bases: TGTGCCATCAGTGTAGGAGCTAGCGGGGAGTACCAAGAGACCCAGTACTTC. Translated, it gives CAISVGASGEYQETQYF.

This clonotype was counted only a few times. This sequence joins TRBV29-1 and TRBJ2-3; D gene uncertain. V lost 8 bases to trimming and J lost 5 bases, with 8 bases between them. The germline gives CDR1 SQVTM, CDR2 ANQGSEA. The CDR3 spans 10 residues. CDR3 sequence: CSFRIDTQYF. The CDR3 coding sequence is TGCAGCTTTAGAATAGATACGCAGTATTTT.